This T cell receptor beta chain was documented in a study of T-cell memory formation after mild COVID-19. One entry per CDR3 protein, called by TCRdb with MiXCR from the 5' RACE reads. Of 130,000 to 150,000 distinct CDR3 sequences in the sample, roughly a fifth are singletons; the top ten hold 2% to 2.5%. The CDR3 runs 17 residues. Trimming removed 4 bases at V and 3 bases at J, with 18 bases between. Per germline, CDR1 LGHNA and CDR2 YSLEER. V and J are TRBV4-3 and TRBJ1-4; D is ambiguous. Sequencing was performed on PBMCs or a T cell subset sorted from them (not recorded which). This TCR was recovered from an adult woman who had mild COVID-19 (a few samples of this study predate the infection). Cell type and time point are not known. CDR3 in amino acids: CASSLPPRLSPNEKLFF. The CDR3 region has the DNA TGCGCCAGCAGCCTACCCCCTAGACTGAGTCCTAATGAAAAACTGTTTTTT.